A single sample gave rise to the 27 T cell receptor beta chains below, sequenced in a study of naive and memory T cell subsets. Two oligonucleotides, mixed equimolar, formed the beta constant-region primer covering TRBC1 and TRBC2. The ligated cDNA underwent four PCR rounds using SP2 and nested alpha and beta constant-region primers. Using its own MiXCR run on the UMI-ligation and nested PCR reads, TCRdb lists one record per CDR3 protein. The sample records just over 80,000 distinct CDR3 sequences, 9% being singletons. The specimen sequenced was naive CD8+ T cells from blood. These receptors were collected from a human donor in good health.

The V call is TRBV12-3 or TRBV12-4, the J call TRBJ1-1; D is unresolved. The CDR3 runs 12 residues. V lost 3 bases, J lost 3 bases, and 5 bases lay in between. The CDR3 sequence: CASSFWDTEAFF. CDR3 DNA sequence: TGTGCCAGCAGTTTTTGGGACACTGAAGCTTTCTTT.

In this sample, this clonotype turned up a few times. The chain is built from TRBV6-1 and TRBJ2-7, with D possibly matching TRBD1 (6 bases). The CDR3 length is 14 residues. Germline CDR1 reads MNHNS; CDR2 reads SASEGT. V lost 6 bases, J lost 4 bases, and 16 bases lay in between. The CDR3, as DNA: TGTGCCAGCAGAAGCCCAGGGGCCCTTTACGAGCAGTACTTC. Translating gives CASRSPGALYEQYF.

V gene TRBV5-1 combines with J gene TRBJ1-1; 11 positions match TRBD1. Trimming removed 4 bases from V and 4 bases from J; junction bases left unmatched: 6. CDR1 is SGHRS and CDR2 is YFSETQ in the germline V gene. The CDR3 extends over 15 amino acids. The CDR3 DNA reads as TGCGCCAGCAGCCAATGGACAGGGGGCGGCACTGAAGCTTTCTTT. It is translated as CASSQWTGGGTEAFF.

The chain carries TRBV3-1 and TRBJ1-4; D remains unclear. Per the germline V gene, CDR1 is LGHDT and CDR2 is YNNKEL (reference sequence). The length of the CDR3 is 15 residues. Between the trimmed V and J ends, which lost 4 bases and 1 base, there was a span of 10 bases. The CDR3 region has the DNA TGTGCCAGCAGCCGATTGGACGGAACTAATGAAAAACTGTTTTTT. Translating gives CASSRLDGTNEKLFF.

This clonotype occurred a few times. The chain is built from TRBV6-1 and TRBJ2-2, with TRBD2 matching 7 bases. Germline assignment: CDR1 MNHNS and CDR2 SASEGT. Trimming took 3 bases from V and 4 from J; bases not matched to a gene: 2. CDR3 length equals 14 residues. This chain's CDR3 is CASSETSFTGELFF. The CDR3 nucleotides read TGTGCCAGCAGTGAGACTAGCTTCACCGGGGAGCTGTTTTTT.

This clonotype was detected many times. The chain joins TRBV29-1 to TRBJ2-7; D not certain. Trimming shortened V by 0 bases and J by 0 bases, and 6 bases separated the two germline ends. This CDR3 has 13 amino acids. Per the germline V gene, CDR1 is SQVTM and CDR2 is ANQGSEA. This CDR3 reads CSVEDSSSYEQYF. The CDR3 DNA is TGCAGCGTTGAAGACAGCAGCTCCTACGAGCAGTACTTC.

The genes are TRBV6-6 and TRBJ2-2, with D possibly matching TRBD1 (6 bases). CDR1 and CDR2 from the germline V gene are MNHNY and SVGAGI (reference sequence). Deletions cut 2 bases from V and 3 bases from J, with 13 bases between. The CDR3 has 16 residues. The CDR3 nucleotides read TGTGCCAGCAGTTACCCCACGACAGGCCACACCGGGGAGCTGTTTTTT. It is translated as CASSYPTTGHTGELFF.

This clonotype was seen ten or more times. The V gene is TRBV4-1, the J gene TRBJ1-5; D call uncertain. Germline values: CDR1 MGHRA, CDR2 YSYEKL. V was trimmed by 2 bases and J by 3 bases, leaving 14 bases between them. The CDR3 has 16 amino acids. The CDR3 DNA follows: TGCGCCAGCAGCCAAAACCAACAGCGCCCCAATCAGCCCCAGCATTTT. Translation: CASSQNQQRPNQPQHF.

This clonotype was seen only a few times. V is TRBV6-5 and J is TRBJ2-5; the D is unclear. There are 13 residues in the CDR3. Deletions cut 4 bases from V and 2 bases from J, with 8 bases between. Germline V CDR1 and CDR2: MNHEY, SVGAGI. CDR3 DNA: TGTGCCAGCAGTTCAGCAATTCAAGAGACCCAGTACTTC. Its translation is CASSSAIQETQYF.

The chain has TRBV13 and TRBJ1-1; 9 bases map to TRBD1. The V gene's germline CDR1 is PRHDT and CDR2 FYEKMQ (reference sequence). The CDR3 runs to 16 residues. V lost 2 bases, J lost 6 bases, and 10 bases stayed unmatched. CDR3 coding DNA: TGTGCCAGCAGCTTATTTACAGGGGGCGCCGTCTCTGAAGCTTTCTTT. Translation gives CASSLFTGGAVSEAFF.

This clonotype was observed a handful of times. The CDR3 sequence: CASGWQDRGQETQYF. The CDR3 DNA reads as TGTGCTAGTGGTTGGCAGGACAGGGGGCAAGAGACCCAGTACTTC. V usage is TRBV12-5 and J usage is TRBJ2-5; 10 bases align to TRBD1. Trimming cost V 4 bases and J 2 bases; bases outside gene matches: 4. Germline CDR1 is LGHNT and CDR2 is FRNRAP. This CDR3 is 15 amino acids long.

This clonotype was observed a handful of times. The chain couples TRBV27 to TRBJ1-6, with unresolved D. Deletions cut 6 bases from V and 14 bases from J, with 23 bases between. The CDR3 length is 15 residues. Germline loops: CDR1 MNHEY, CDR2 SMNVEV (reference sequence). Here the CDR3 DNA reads TGTGCCAGCAGGGTGAGGGTCGAGGATTCGGGCACCCTCCACTTT. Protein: CASRVRVEDSGTLHF.

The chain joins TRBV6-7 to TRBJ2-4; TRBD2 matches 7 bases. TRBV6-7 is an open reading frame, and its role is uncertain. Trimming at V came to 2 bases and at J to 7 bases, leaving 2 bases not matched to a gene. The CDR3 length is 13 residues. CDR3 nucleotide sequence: TGTGCCAGCAGTTACGGAGCGGGGAACATTCAGTACTTC. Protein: CASSYGAGNIQYF.

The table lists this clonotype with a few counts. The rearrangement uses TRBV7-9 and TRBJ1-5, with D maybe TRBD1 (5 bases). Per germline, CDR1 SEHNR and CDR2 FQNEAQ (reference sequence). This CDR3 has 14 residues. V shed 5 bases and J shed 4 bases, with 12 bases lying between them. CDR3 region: CASSPTTENQPQHF. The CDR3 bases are TGTGCCAGCAGCCCGACGACAGAGAATCAGCCCCAGCATTTT.

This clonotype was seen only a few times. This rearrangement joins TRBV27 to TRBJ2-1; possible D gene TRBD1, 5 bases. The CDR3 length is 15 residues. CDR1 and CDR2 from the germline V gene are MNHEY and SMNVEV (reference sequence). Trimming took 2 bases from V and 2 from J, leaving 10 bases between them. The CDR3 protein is CASSLGQGTYNEQFF. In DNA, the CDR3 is TGTGCCAGCAGTTTAGGGCAGGGAACCTACAATGAGCAGTTCTTC.

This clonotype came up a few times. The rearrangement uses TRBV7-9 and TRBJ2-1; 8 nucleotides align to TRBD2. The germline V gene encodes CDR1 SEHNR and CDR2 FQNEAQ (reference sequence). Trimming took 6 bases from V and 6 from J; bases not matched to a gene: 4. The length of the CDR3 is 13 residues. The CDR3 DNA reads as TGTGCCAGCAGTCCAACTAGCGGCAATGAGCAGTTCTTC. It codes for CASSPTSGNEQFF. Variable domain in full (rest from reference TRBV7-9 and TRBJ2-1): DTGVSQNPRHKITKRGQNVTFRCDPISEHNRLYWYRQTLGQGPEFLTYFQNEAQLEKSRLLSDRFSAERPKGSFSTLEIQRTEQGDSAMYLCASSPTSGNEQFFGPGTRLTVL.

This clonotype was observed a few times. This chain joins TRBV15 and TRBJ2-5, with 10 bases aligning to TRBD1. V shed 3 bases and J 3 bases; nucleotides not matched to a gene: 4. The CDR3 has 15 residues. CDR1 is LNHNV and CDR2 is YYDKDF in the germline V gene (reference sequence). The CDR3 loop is CATSSAGTGEETQYF. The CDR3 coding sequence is TGTGCCACCAGCAGCGCCGGGACAGGGGAAGAGACCCAGTACTTC. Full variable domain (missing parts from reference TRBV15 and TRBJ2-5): DAMVIQNPRYQVTQFGKPVTLSCSQTLNHNVMYWYQQKSSQAPKLLFHYYDKDFNNEADTPDNFQSRRPNTSFCFLDIRSPGLGDTAMYLCATSSAGTGEETQYFGPGTRLLVL.

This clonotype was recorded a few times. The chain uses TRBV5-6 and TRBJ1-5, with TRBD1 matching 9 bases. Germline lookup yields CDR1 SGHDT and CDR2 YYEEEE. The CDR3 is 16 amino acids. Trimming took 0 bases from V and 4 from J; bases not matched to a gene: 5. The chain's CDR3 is CASSLAGQGSNQPQHF. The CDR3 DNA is TGTGCCAGCAGCTTGGCGGGACAGGGAAGTAATCAGCCCCAGCATTTT.

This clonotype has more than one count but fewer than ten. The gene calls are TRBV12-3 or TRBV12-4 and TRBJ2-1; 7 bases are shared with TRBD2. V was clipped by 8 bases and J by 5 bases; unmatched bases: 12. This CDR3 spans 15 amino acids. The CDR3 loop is CASSHPTGGNNEQFF. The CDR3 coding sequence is TGTGCCAGCTCCCACCCCACGGGGGGAAACAATGAGCAGTTCTTC.

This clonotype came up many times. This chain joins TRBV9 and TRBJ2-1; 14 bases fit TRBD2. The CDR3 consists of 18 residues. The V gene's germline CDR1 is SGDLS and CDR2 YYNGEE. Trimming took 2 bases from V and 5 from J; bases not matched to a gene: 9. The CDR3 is CASSVRRLAGGPNNEQFF. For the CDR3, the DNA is TGTGCCAGCAGCGTCCGCCGACTAGCGGGAGGGCCGAACAATGAGCAGTTCTTC.

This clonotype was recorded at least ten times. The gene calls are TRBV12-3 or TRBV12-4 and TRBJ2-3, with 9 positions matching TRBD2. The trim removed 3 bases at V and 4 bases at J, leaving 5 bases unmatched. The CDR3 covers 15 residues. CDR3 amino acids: CASSLGSGSPDTQYF. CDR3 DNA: TGTGCCAGCAGTTTGGGTAGCGGGAGTCCAGATACGCAGTATTTT.

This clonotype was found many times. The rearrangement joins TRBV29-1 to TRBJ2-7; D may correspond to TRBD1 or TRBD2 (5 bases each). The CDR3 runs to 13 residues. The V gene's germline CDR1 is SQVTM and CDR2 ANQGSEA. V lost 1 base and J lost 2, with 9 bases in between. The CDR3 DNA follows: TGCAGCGTTGAAGGCAGGGACCCCTACGAGCAGTACTTC. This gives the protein CSVEGRDPYEQYF.

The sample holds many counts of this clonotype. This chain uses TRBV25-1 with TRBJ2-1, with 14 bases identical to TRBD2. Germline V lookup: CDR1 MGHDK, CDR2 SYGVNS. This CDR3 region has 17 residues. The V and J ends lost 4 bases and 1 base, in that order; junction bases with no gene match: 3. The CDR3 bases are TGTGCCAGCAGTGGGGGGACTAGCGGGAGTTCCTACAATGAGCAGTTCTTC. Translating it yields CASSGGTSGSSYNEQFF. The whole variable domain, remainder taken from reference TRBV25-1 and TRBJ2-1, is EADIYQTPRYLVIGTGKKITLECSQTMGHDKMYWYQQDPGMELHLIHYSYGVNSTEKGDLSSESTVSRIRTEHFPLTLESARPSHTSQYLCASSGGTSGSSYNEQFFGPGTRLTVL.

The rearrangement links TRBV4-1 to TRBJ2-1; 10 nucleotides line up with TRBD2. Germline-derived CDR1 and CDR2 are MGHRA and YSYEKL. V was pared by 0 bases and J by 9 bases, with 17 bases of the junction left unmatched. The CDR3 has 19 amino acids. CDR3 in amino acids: CASSQDAWASGSFSSEQFF. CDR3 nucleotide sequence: TGCGCCAGCAGCCAAGATGCGTGGGCTAGCGGGAGTTTTTCCAGTGAGCAGTTCTTC.

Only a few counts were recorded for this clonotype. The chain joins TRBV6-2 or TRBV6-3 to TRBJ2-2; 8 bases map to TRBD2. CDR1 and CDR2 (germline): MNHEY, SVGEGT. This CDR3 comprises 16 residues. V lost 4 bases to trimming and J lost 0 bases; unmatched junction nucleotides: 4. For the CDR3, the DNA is TGTGCCAGCAGTTCGGGTAGCGGGGCGAACACCGGGGAGCTGTTTTTT. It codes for CASSSGSGANTGELFF.

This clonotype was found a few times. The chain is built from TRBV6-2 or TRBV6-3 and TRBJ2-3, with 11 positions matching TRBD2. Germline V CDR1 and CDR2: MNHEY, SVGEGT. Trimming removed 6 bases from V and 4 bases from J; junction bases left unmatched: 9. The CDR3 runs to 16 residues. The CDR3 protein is CASSPLSGRAADTQYF. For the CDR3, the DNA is TGTGCCAGCAGCCCTCTTAGCGGGAGGGCGGCAGATACGCAGTATTTT.

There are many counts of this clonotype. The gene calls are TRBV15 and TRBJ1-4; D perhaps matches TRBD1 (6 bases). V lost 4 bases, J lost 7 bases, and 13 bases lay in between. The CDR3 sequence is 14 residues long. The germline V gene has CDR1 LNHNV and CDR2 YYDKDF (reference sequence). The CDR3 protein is CATSTTGGVEKLFF. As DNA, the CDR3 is TGTGCCACCAGCACGACAGGTGGGGTTGAAAAACTGTTTTTT.